The clone carrying this T cell receptor beta chain was counted once. Its target is unknown. The CDR3 has 16 residues. V trimming: 3 bases; J trimming: 4 bases; junction bases outside the gene matches: 11. CDR1 is SGHDN, CDR2 FVKESK, per germline. The sample belongs to a study of shared clonotypes between healthy human individuals. Sequencing was performed with immunoSEQ multiplex PCR; in TCRdb, only in-frame clones are kept and a portion is missing. Of 2 million to 2.5 million clones in the sample, around 95% were seen once. The study's findings and limits: Clonotypes which were not shared had lower generation probabilities than clonotypes that all four donors shared.

V is TRBV14 and J is TRBJ1-1; 7 bases are a match to TRBD1. The clonotype comes from a man aged 18 to 30 in good health. Sequenced: naive CD4+ T cells sorted from blood. Stated subset: CD45RA+ positively selected. The CDR3 is CASSHLRGGWSTEAFF. The DNA for the CDR3 is TGTGCCAGCAGCCACCTCAGGGGGGGATGGAGCACTGAAGCTTTCTTT.